The 30 T cell receptor beta chains reported below all come from one sample, sequenced in a study of blood T cell repertoires in COVID-19. Only in-frame clones appear in the TCRdb table, and some are missing; sequencing was by immunoSEQ multiplex PCR. The table shows more than 250,000 clones, with about 87% occurring only once. Specimen: peripheral blood. The receptors were sampled from a woman in her 30s with COVID-19, enrolled during active disease.

The chain combines TRBV7-8 with TRBJ2-7; possible D gene TRBD2, 6 bases. The ends were cut back, 6 bases at V and 6 bases at J, with 12 bases in the middle. The CDR3 loop spans 12 amino acids. Germline V gene lookup returns CDR1 SGHVS and CDR2 FQNEAQ. The CDR3 sequence is CASSFGGGEQYF. The CDR3 DNA reads TGTGCCAGCAGTTTCGGGGGTGGCGAGCAGTACTTC.

V gene TRBV4-1 combines with J gene TRBJ2-2; possible D gene TRBD2, 5 bases. Trimming shortened V by 8 bases and J by 8 bases, and 18 bases separated the two germline ends. CDR1 MGHRA and CDR2 YSYEKL come from the germline V gene. The CDR3 consists of 14 residues. The CDR3 spells CASRSSDGAGELFF. CDR3 nucleotide sequence: TGCGCCAGCCGAAGTAGCGATGGTGCGGGGGAGCTGTTTTTT.

V usage is TRBV10-3 and J usage is TRBJ1-1; 8 bases match TRBD1. Germline CDR1 is ENHRY and CDR2 is SYGVKD. CDR3 size: 12 residues. The V gene end was trimmed by 6 bases and the J gene end by 3 bases; junction bases not matched to a gene: 0. CDR3 region: CAIRQGDTEAFF. As DNA, the CDR3 is TGTGCCATCAGACAGGGGGACACTGAAGCTTTCTTT.

V usage is TRBV18 and J usage is TRBJ2-7, with 9 nucleotides matching TRBD1. The CDR3 runs to 14 residues. The trim removed 3 bases at V and 2 bases at J, leaving 2 bases unmatched. Germline CDR1 is KGHSH and CDR2 is LQKENI. This CDR3 reads CASSPGTGPYEQYF. The CDR3, as DNA: TGTGCCAGCTCACCCGGGACAGGGCCCTACGAGCAGTACTTC.

The rearrangement uses TRBV2 and TRBJ2-5; D is perhaps TRBD2 (7 bases). This CDR3 is 15 amino acids long. Looked up from germline, CDR1 is SNHLY and CDR2 is FYNNEI. The V gene lost 7 bases and the J gene lost 1 base, with 16 bases spanning the gap. Written as DNA, the CDR3 is TGTGCCAGCACCCCAGAGGGGGGGGGCCAAGAGACCCAGTACTTC. As protein: CASTPEGGGQETQYF.

In DNA, the CDR3 is TGTGCCAGCAGACCCTTACAGGGCACCCATTCACCCCTCCACTTT. It encodes CASRPLQGTHSPLHF. This chain links TRBV6-5 with TRBJ1-6; D might be TRBD1 (6 bases). This CDR3 comprises 15 residues. In germline, CDR1 is MNHEY, CDR2 SVGAGI. Between the trimmed V and J ends, which lost 6 bases and 8 bases, there was a span of 17 bases.

The rearrangement links TRBV14 to TRBJ2-2, with no clear D. V was cut by 1 base and J by 2 bases, with 5 bases left in between. The CDR3 loop spans 14 amino acids. The germline V gene has CDR1 SGHDN and CDR2 FVKESK. The DNA for the CDR3 is TGTGCCAGCAGCCAAGTACTTAACACCGGGGAGCTGTTTTTT. Residues: CASSQVLNTGELFF.

This chain uses TRBV4-3 with TRBJ1-4, with D unresolved. Trimming left V 4 bases short and J 4 bases short, with 10 bases between. The V gene's germline CDR1 is LGHNA and CDR2 YSLEER. The CDR3 covers 14 residues. The CDR3 reads CASSRRTFNEKLFF. Written as DNA, the CDR3 is TGCGCCAGCAGCCGGAGAACCTTTAATGAAAAACTGTTTTTT.

The chain combines TRBV9 with TRBJ1-4; no clear D. V was shortened by 2 bases and J by 5 bases, with 10 bases between the two germline ends. The germline V gene encodes CDR1 SGDLS and CDR2 YYNGEE. This CDR3 has 14 residues. Here the CDR3 reads CASSVSGGNEKLFF. The CDR3, as DNA: TGTGCCAGCAGCGTGTCCGGAGGGAATGAAAAACTGTTTTTT.

The chain carries TRBV18 and TRBJ2-7, with D possibly being TRBD1 (7 bases). The V gene's germline CDR1 is KGHSH and CDR2 LQKENI. Trimming pared 2 bases from V and 7 bases from J, leaving 24 bases between. CDR3 length equals 17 residues. The CDR3 region has the DNA TGTGCCAGCTCACCAGGCGGTAGCTCCCAGGGGGGCTTAGAGCAGTACTTC. This encodes CASSPGGSSQGGLEQYF.

The rearrangement uses TRBV4-1 and TRBJ1-3, with D possibly matching TRBD1 (6 bases). The germline V gene has CDR1 MGHRA and CDR2 YSYEKL. The CDR3 totals 14 residues. The germline V and J ends were trimmed by 1 base and 8 bases, with 12 bases remaining between them. The CDR3 DNA is TGCGCCAGCAGCCAAGGGCATGGGGGCTACACCATATATTTT. Amino acids: CASSQGHGGYTIYF.

V and J are TRBV5-6 and TRBJ2-1, with D unresolved. There are 12 residues in the CDR3. The germline CDR1 and CDR2 sequences are SGHDT and YYEEEE. V was shortened by 3 bases and J by 6 bases, with 7 bases between the two germline ends. CDR3 region: CASSSYSNEQFF. DNA of the CDR3: TGTGCCAGCAGCTCGTACAGCAATGAGCAGTTCTTC.

The chain combines TRBV6-5 with TRBJ1-2; 8 bases match TRBD1. The V gene end was trimmed by 2 bases and the J gene end by 8 bases; junction bases not matched to a gene: 4. CDR1 and CDR2 from the germline V gene are MNHEY and SVGAGI. The length of the CDR3 is 13 residues. The DNA of the CDR3 is TGTGCCAGCAGTTACGACAGGGGAGGGGGCTACACCTTC. Translated, it gives CASSYDRGGGYTF.

The chain recombines TRBV7-9 with TRBJ2-3, with D hard to call. This CDR3 spans 14 amino acids. V was pared by 0 bases and J by 4 bases, with 8 bases between. Per the germline V gene, CDR1 is SEHNR and CDR2 is FQNEAQ (reference sequence). The CDR3 sequence is CASSLASRSDTQYF. In DNA form, the CDR3 reads TGTGCCAGCAGCTTAGCTAGCCGGTCAGATACGCAGTATTTT.

This clone was counted only a few times. The rearrangement links TRBV7-9 to TRBJ1-4; D remains ambiguous. The V and J ends lost 2 bases and 8 bases respectively, with 9 bases between them. This CDR3 contains 13 residues. CDR1 is SEHNR and CDR2 is FQNEAQ in the germline V gene (reference sequence). CDR3 coding DNA: TGTGCCAGCAGCTTAAATCCGGGGGAAAAACTGTTTTTT. It specifies CASSLNPGEKLFF.

The chain carries TRBV6-6 and TRBJ1-5; 10 bases are shared with TRBD1. V was clipped by 6 bases and J by 1 base; unmatched bases: 6. Per germline, CDR1 MNHNY and CDR2 SVGAGI (reference sequence). CDR3 length: 16 residues. CDR3 protein: CASSKTGGRSNQPQHF. In nucleotides, the CDR3 is TGTGCCAGCAGCAAGACAGGGGGCCGGAGCAATCAGCCCCAGCATTTT.

V gene TRBV28 combines with J gene TRBJ2-6; the match to TRBD1 covers 10 bases. Germline trimming cut 6 bases from V and 0 bases from J; bases unmatched to any gene: 5. The CDR3 consists of 17 residues. The V gene's germline CDR1 is MDHEN and CDR2 SYDVKM. CDR3: CASRRDRGSSGANVLTF. The CDR3 region has the DNA TGTGCCAGCAGGCGGGACAGGGGAAGCTCTGGGGCCAACGTCCTGACTTTC.

The genes are TRBV7-8 and TRBJ2-6; D possibly corresponds to TRBD1 (6 bases). V lost 5 bases and J 2 bases, leaving 10 bases between the germline ends. This CDR3 contains 15 residues. The V gene's germline CDR1 is SGHVS and CDR2 FQNEAQ. CDR3 sequence reads: CASSIRGAGANVLTF. The CDR3 DNA reads TGTGCCAGCAGCATCAGGGGCGCTGGGGCCAACGTCCTGACTTTC.

The genes are TRBV30 and TRBJ1-5, with 12 bases lining up with TRBD1. J was trimmed by 6 bases and V by 2 bases; bases with no gene match: 11. Germline CDR1 reads GTSNPN; CDR2 reads SVGIG (reference sequence). The CDR3 length is 17 residues. The CDR3 DNA reads TGTGCCTGGAGTCCCCTACCTGGGACAGGGGGCGGTCAGCCCCAGCATTTT. It encodes CAWSPLPGTGGGQPQHF.

This chain links TRBV18 with TRBJ1-4; D gene unclear. There are 16 residues in the CDR3. V shed 4 bases and J shed 2 bases, with 14 bases lying between them. Germline V gene lookup returns CDR1 KGHSH and CDR2 LQKENI. The CDR3 nucleotides read TGTGCCAGCTCACTGGGCCTTGGAAACACTAATGAAAAACTGTTTTTT. This encodes CASSLGLGNTNEKLFF.

The chain links TRBV3-1 (or the pseudogene TRBV3-2) to TRBJ2-4; TRBD1 might be the D (8 bases). With 4 bases removed from V and 0 bases from J, the gap between germline ends came to 25 bases. CDR3 length: 20 residues. Germline values: CDR1 LGHDT, CDR2 YNNKEL (reference sequence). As DNA, the CDR3 is TGTGCCAGCAGCCCTAACCTTGGACAGGGAGGGAGTCTAGCCAAAAACATTCAGTACTTC. Its translation is CASSPNLGQGGSLAKNIQYF.

The V and J genes are TRBV7-9 and TRBJ1-1; TRBD1 matches at 7 bases. The CDR3 extends over 16 amino acids. Looked up from germline, CDR1 is SEHNR and CDR2 is FQNEAQ (reference sequence). V gave up 4 bases and J gave up 3 bases; unmatched junction bases: 11. As DNA, the CDR3 is TGTGCCAGCAGCTCTAGGGGGGACAGATACTACACTGAAGCTTTCTTT. Its translation: CASSSRGDRYYTEAFF. The full variable domain, its missing parts supplied by reference TRBV7-9 and TRBJ1-1, is DTGVSQNPRHKITKRGQNVTFRCDPISEHNRLYWYRQTLGQGPEFLTYFQNEAQLEKSRLLSDRFSAERPKGSFSTLEIQRTEQGDSAMYLCASSSRGDRYYTEAFFGQGTRLTVV.

The chain links TRBV7-9 to TRBJ2-2, with TRBD2 identical over 10 bases. Germline V gene lookup returns CDR1 SEHNR and CDR2 FQNEAQ (reference sequence). There are 16 residues in the CDR3. After removal of 3 bases from V and 3 bases from J, the junction contained 4 bases not matched to a gene. The CDR3 coding sequence is TGTGCCAGCAGCTTCACCCTAGCGGGGGACACCGGGGAGCTGTTTTTT. Translation gives CASSFTLAGDTGELFF.

This chain connects TRBV7-2 to TRBJ2-2; TRBD1 aligns across 8 bases. This CDR3 has 15 residues. The germline gives CDR1 SGHTA, CDR2 FQGNSA. Trimming took 2 bases from V and 4 from J; bases not matched to a gene: 3. CDR3 nucleotide sequence: TGTGCCAGCAGCTTACAGGGGGCGGGCACCGGGGAGCTGTTTTTT. Its protein is CASSLQGAGTGELFF.

This clone has just a few counts. The chain is built from TRBV7-2 and TRBJ2-2; 11 bases are shared with TRBD2. This CDR3 is built from 18 residues. Trimming cost V 3 bases and J 0 bases; bases outside gene matches: 6. Germline V lookup: CDR1 SGHTA, CDR2 FQGNSA. CDR3 protein: CASSLSIAGGPNTGELFF. The CDR3, as DNA: TGTGCCAGCAGCTTGTCTATAGCGGGGGGGCCGAACACCGGGGAGCTGTTTTTT.

This sequence joins TRBV6-2 or TRBV6-3 and TRBJ2-1; D may be TRBD2 (5 bases). The germline gives CDR1 MNHEY, CDR2 SVGEGT. The CDR3 loop spans 17 amino acids. The V and J ends lost 0 bases and 4 bases respectively, with 16 bases between them. The chain's CDR3 is CASSYSSGSTGYNEQFF. The CDR3 region has the DNA TGTGCCAGCAGTTACTCGAGTGGCTCCACGGGGTACAATGAGCAGTTCTTC.

CDR3 sequence reads: CASSREGTVNEKLFF. The CDR3 DNA follows: TGTGCCAGCAGCCGTGAGGGAACGGTGAATGAAAAACTGTTTTTT. The gene calls are TRBV7-9 and TRBJ1-4; D remains unclear. V lost 5 bases to trimming and J lost 5 bases, with 15 bases between them. The germline gives CDR1 SEHNR, CDR2 FQNEAQ (reference sequence). The CDR3 length is 15 residues.

The chain recombines TRBV3-1 (or the pseudogene TRBV3-2) with TRBJ1-2, with D possibly being TRBD1 (6 bases). The germline V and J ends were trimmed by 6 bases and 3 bases, with 23 bases remaining between them. The germline V gene encodes CDR1 LGHDT and CDR2 YNNKEL (reference sequence). The CDR3 totals 17 residues. The CDR3: CASSHRPGGEKDYGYTF. CDR3 nucleotide sequence: TGTGCCAGCAGTCACCGACCGGGGGGCGAAAAAGACTATGGCTACACCTTC.

The rearrangement joins TRBV10-3 to TRBJ2-3; 9 bases are shared with TRBD2. V was clipped by 2 bases and J by 4 bases; unmatched bases: 4. The CDR3 sequence is 15 residues long. CDR1 is ENHRY and CDR2 is SYGVKD in the germline V gene. The chain's CDR3 is CAISEGGGAADTQYF. The CDR3 nucleotides read TGTGCCATCAGTGAGGGCGGGGGGGCAGCAGATACGCAGTATTTT.

CDR3 residues: CASSLWLAGPSYNEQFF. In nucleotides, the CDR3 is TGTGCCAGCAGCTTGTGGCTAGCGGGGCCCTCCTACAATGAGCAGTTCTTC. This chain connects TRBV5-4 to TRBJ2-1; 9 bases map to TRBD2. Losses at the gene ends were 1 base for V and 0 bases for J; bases not matched to a gene: 5. Germline CDR1 is SGHNT and CDR2 is YYREEE (reference sequence). The length of the CDR3 is 17 residues.